The source of this T cell receptor (beta chain) is a study of control samples from healthy donors and cancer patients (dated by TCRdb to the early 2020s). Concerning this clone itself: It lacks a known antigen. There are no base qualities to consult, and no much larger clone falls within one base.

Trimming takes 6 bases off V and 3 bases off J; junction bases not matched to a gene: 2. Reading the germline V gene gives CDR1 SNHLY and CDR2 FYNNEI. Its CDR3 holds 14 amino acids, cysteine through phenylalanine. This entry keeps only the CDR3 DNA: 42 bases, framed from base 1. Libraries were built with the immunoSEQ multiplex PCR assay. The immuneACCESS repertoire file appears here via TCRdb, limited to in-frame rearrangements. These files lack a portion of the clones; in checked studies, under half of the deficit traces to unresolved V genes, and the cause of the others is not known. In all, the sample holds roughly 120,000 clones, and about 94% of those were seen once. The ten biggest clones cover roughly 2.5% of the sample.

The sequence is built from TRBV2 and TRBJ1-5, with TRBD1 identical over 10 junction bases. The receptor was isolated from a young man in good health. Sequencing was performed on blood. CDR3 region: CASRDRGDNQPQHF. The DNA reads TGTGCCAGCAGGGACAGGGGGGACAATCAGCCCCAGCATTTT.